This T cell receptor (beta chain) was found in a study of T cells in Graves' hyperthyroidism and ophthalmopathy (dated by TCRdb to the late 2010s). In terms of the full investigation: Peripheral blood was sampled at the time of initial diagnosis, prior to any treatment. A discovery cohort of around 98 patients, roughly 45 with Graves' ophthalmopathy and 57 with stable Graves' hyperthyroidism, was used to find distinguishing TCR V-J signatures. Whether ophthalmopathy could be predicted prospectively was tested in an independent validation cohort made up of approximately 19 hyperthyroidism patients plus 17 patients who later progressed to ophthalmopathy. The roughly 99 discovery patients were divided at random into training and test sets in a 7:3 ratio. In about 6 Graves' hyperthyroidism patients, the study also compared T-cell repertoires from thyroid tissue with T-cell repertoires from blood. After sampling, hyperthyroidism patients received methimazole starting at 30 mg daily, and ophthalmopathy patients received high-dose intravenous methylprednisolone. According to the paper, TCR Vbeta CDR3 sequencing was carried out on over 130 peripheral blood samples, which came from about 45 ophthalmopathy, 70 to 80 hyperthyroidism and approximately 17 progressor patients. Study-wide findings and limitations: Blood samples also contained most of the expanded thyroid clonotypes (frequency above 0.001), which suggests that blood repertoires may reflect thyroid immune responses. No statistical method was used to set the sample size in advance, and investigators knew the group allocation. In validation, progression to ophthalmopathy was predicted by the model with roughly 71% sensitivity and 72.22% specificity, a median of roughly 6 months before onset. In cross-validation, a model built on a 13 V-J signature told ophthalmopathy apart from stable hyperthyroidism with under 90% sensitivity and around 81% specificity, and in testing the same model reached 80%/75%.

TCR beta CDR3 regions were amplified from RNA transcripts. For the first round of RT-PCR on the TCR CDR3, the HTBI primer set was used together with the Qiagen OneStep RT-PCR kit. Libraries were constructed in a second round of multiplex PCR, after which size selection and purification were carried out. Libraries were sequenced paired-end with 100 bp reads on an Illumina HiSeq2000. The source study handled its data this way. Raw data were processed with SOAPnuke, discarding reads with adapters, uncalled bases, mean Phred below 15, or no exact constant-primer or identifier match. COPE v1.2.5 was used to merge the high-quality paired reads, and each unique nucleotide sequence was defined as a clonotype. Clonotypes were aligned to IMGT TRBV, TRBD and TRBJ reference segments using MiTCR v1.1. Analysis was restricted to V-J combinations with a frequency above 0.0001, which covered about 99% of repertoires. A TCS score was defined as the ratio of F50 (clonal expansion) to E x V (chaos), with BLOSUM62-based TCRdist applied between CDR3 peptides within each V-J. Welch's t-statistics and random forest reduced 514 V-J features to 13, which were used in a naive Bayes classifier (R e1071). TCRdb trimmed public reads at Q25 via fastp, called clones via MiXCR and kept in-frame beta chains. CDR3 protein sequences are deduplicated, and each keeps its most common genes and DNA. The V and J calls come from TCRdb's annotation, not from the publication. The sample table lists 500,000 to 650,000 distinct CDR3 sequences, about 20% of them with a count of one. Of the sample, approximately 50% falls within the top ten clones.

V loses 6 bases, J loses 6 bases, and the germline ends lie 15 bases apart. CDR3 length: 13 amino acids, cysteine to phenylalanine. Just CDR3 DNA is preserved here, 39 bases in frame from base 1. Regarding this clonotype: There is no known antigen for this receptor. Per-base qualities were not stored, and no clone one base away is much larger.

In the ophthalmopathy patients, disease was moderately to severely active, with a Clinical Activity Score of 3 or more, a NOSPECS grade of 4 or more, and a duration of less than 3 months. Exclusion was applied to patients with uncontrolled infections, other autoimmune diseases, pregnancy or lactation. Diagnoses were established on the basis of clinical symptoms, serum thyroxine and TRAb, thyroid ultrasound, and orbital computed tomography. PBMCs were separated from under 12 ml of fresh peripheral blood using Ficoll-Paque density gradient centrifugation. Total RNA was extracted using Trizol reagent, and RNA quality was assessed on an Agilent 2100 Bioanalyzer.

Sequenced input: blood. The chain uses TRBV12-3 or TRBV12-4 and TRBJ2-7; perhaps TRBD1 is the D gene, with 7 bases matching. The TCR originated in a man between 35 and 55 years old with Graves' ophthalmopathy. The sequence in DNA is TGTGCCAGCAGGGAGGGGGCAATAGCCGAGCAGTACTTC. Translation gives CASREGAIAEQYF.